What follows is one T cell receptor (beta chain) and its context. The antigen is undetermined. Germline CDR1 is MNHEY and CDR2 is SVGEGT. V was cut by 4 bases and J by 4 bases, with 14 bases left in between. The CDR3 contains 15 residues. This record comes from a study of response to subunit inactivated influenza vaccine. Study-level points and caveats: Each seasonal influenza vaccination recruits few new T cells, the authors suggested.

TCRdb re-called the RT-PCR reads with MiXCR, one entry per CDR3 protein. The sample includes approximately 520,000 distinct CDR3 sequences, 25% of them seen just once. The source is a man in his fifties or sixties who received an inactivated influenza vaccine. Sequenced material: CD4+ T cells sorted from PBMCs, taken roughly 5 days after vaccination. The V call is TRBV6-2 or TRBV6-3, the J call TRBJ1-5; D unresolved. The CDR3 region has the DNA TGTGCCAGCAGTTTGGTCCGGGGTAGGAATCAGCCCCAGCATTTT. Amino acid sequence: CASSLVRGRNQPQHF.